One and the same sample provided the 3 T cell receptor beta chains below, sequenced in a study of cytomegalovirus exposure and HLA in healthy donors. This PCR relied on a set of 60 Vbeta primers and 13 Jbeta primers. The table came from immunoSEQ multiplex PCR; TCRdb's copy has only in-frame clones and leaves some out. Of over 200,000 clones in the sample, about two thirds are singletons; the top ten hold around 3%. Sequenced material: PBMCs. These receptors all stem from a man aged 40-55 years in good health and CMV-seropositive.

This chain joins TRBV10-3 and TRBJ2-2, with 11 positions matching TRBD1. The length of the CDR3 is 15 residues. The V gene end was trimmed by 7 bases and the J gene end by 4 bases; junction bases not matched to a gene: 5. The germline V gene has CDR1 ENHRY and CDR2 SYGVKD. The CDR3: CAITGQGAGTGELFF. CDR3 bases: TGTGCCATCACTGGACAGGGGGCGGGCACCGGGGAGCTGTTTTTT.

This clone showed up just a few times. The genes are TRBV4-2 and TRBJ1-5; D possibly corresponds to TRBD1 (6 bases). The CDR3 loop spans 15 amino acids. Germline CDR1 LGHNA, CDR2 YNFKEQ. Trimming pared 5 bases from V and 0 bases from J, leaving 11 bases between. The CDR3 is CASSLQGYSNQPQHF. CDR3 sequence (DNA): TGTGCCAGCAGCTTACAGGGCTATAGCAATCAGCCCCAGCATTTT.

This chain links TRBV28 with TRBJ2-1; 9 nucleotides align to TRBD1. Germline V gene lookup returns CDR1 MDHEN and CDR2 SYDVKM. V shed 3 bases and J 9 bases; nucleotides not matched to a gene: 9. The CDR3 totals 15 residues. Here the CDR3 reads CASSFRDRDSPEQFF. The CDR3 nucleotides are TGTGCCAGCAGTTTTAGGGACAGGGACTCCCCTGAGCAGTTCTTC. Based on the CDR3 plus reference TRBV28 and TRBJ2-1, the full variable domain is DVKVTQSSRYLVKRTGEKVFLECVQDMDHENMFWYRQDPGLGLRLIYFSYDVKMKEKGDIPEGYSVSREKKERFSLILESASTNQTSMYLCASSFRDRDSPEQFFGPGTRLTVL.